The clone carrying this T cell receptor beta chain occurred many times. Sample time point: blood at routine non-recurrence follow-up after resection. The data belong to a study of spatial heterogeneity in lung cancer. TCRdb re-derived calls from the 5' RACE reads in MiXCR, one entry per CDR3 protein. Among approximately 41,000 distinct CDR3 sequences listed, over 9.5% were seen once. The V end lost 0 bases, the J end lost 5 bases, and 10 bases lay between the germline ends. This CDR3 has 14 amino acids. Germline CDR1 and CDR2: SGDLS and YYNGEE. The TCR sequence derives from a female donor with early-stage non-small cell lung cancer. The input for sequencing was PBMCs, taken at follow-up. The chain links TRBV9 to TRBJ2-3, with D perhaps matching TRBD2 (5 bases). The CDR3 sequence is CASSVAGMEDTQYF. Here the CDR3 DNA reads TGTGCCAGCAGCGTAGCCGGGATGGAAGATACGCAGTATTTT.